Below are 8 T cell receptor beta chains sequenced from a single sample in a study of shared clonotypes between healthy human individuals. Some clones are missing from TCRdb's copy, which holds only in-frame ones; the method was immunoSEQ multiplex PCR. The sample has around 1.4 million clones; approximately 98.5% are singletons. Input material: naive CD4+ T cells sorted from blood. Subset noted: CD45RA+ positively selected. These receptors all come from a young man in good health.

V is TRBV7-3 and J is TRBJ2-5; 7 bases line up with TRBD2. The CDR3 is made up of 16 amino acids. J gave up 4 bases and V 8 bases, and 16 bases lay outside the gene matches. Germline V CDR1 and CDR2: SGHTA, FQGTGA. This CDR3 is CASGRGTSENPETQYF. CDR3 nucleotide sequence: TGTGCCAGCGGGCGAGGTACTAGCGAGAATCCAGAGACCCAGTACTTC.

The rearrangement joins TRBV7-2 to TRBJ2-5; TRBD2 aligns across 13 bases. The trim removed 1 base at V and 5 bases at J, leaving 7 bases unmatched. Germline-derived CDR1 and CDR2 are SGHTA and FQGNSA. The CDR3 is made up of 17 amino acids. CDR3 DNA: TGTGCCAGCAGCTTAGTCGCCTCACTAGCGGGAGGGGAGACCCAGTACTTC. Translating gives CASSLVASLAGGETQYF.

The DNA for the CDR3 is TGTGCCAGCAGCTCCTACCTAAACCCACTAGCGGAATACACCGGGGAGCTGTTTTTT. It specifies CASSSYLNPLAEYTGELFF. The chain has TRBV7-9 and TRBJ2-2, with 8 bases that match TRBD2. V lost 4 bases and J lost 3; bases outside the gene matches: 16. The CDR3 totals 19 residues. Germline-derived CDR1 and CDR2 are SEHNR and FQNEAQ (reference sequence).

This sequence joins TRBV4-3 and TRBJ1-5, with no clear D. The germline V and J ends were trimmed by 0 bases and 6 bases, with 12 bases remaining between them. This CDR3 is 15 amino acids long. Per germline, CDR1 LGHNA and CDR2 YSLEER. CDR3 in amino acids: CASSQDGGGSQPQHF. The CDR3 DNA is TGCGCCAGCAGCCAAGATGGCGGAGGGTCTCAGCCCCAGCATTTT.

The chain joins TRBV7-2 to TRBJ2-4; D is perhaps TRBD1 (5 bases). CDR1 is SGHTA and CDR2 is FQGNSA in the germline V gene. V lost 2 bases and J 8 bases, leaving 13 bases between the germline ends. This CDR3 is 14 amino acids long. The CDR3 DNA sequence: TGTGCCAGCAGCTTAAGGGCAGGGTCGGACATTCAGTACTTC. Its protein product is CASSLRAGSDIQYF.

The V call is TRBV18, the J call TRBJ2-7; 8 nucleotides match TRBD1. The length of the CDR3 is 15 residues. Germline V gene lookup returns CDR1 KGHSH and CDR2 LQKENI. V shed 2 bases and J 6 bases; nucleotides not matched to a gene: 9. CDR3 coding DNA: TGTGCCAGCTCACCAAGAAACACAGGGGGTAGCGAGCAGTACTTC. Protein sequence: CASSPRNTGGSEQYF.

The chain links TRBV28 to TRBJ2-7; D not certain. The length of the CDR3 is 9 residues. CDR1 and CDR2 from the germline V gene are MDHEN and SYDVKM. The ends were cut back, 11 bases at V and 3 bases at J, with 5 bases in the middle. The CDR3 DNA is TGTGCCGGGTTCTACGAGCAGTACTTC. It is translated as CAGFYEQYF.

The chain couples TRBV6-5 to TRBJ2-1, with D perhaps given as TRBD1 or TRBD2 (5 bases each). V shed 6 bases and J shed 4 bases, with 10 bases lying between them. The CDR3 consists of 13 residues. Germline loops: CDR1 MNHEY, CDR2 SVGAGI. CDR3 nucleotide sequence: TGTGCCAGCAGCCGGGACGAGTACAATGAGCAGTTCTTC. Protein product: CASSRDEYNEQFF.